This T cell receptor beta chain is from a study of T cells in Graves' hyperthyroidism and ophthalmopathy (dated by TCRdb to between 2018 and 2021). Concerning the study at large: Peripheral blood samples were taken at initial diagnosis, before any treatment was given. To identify TCR V-J signatures that set the groups apart, the researchers used a discovery cohort of 100 patients, made up of 40 to 45 with Graves' ophthalmopathy and about 59 with stable Graves' hyperthyroidism. The study also compared thyroid tissue and blood T-cell repertoires from more than 5 Graves' hyperthyroidism patients. The paper reports TCR Vbeta CDR3 sequencing of over 120 peripheral blood samples: approximately 41 ophthalmopathy, fewer than 80 hyperthyroidism and 17 progressor patients. Following sampling, methimazole starting at 30 mg daily was given to hyperthyroidism patients, and high-dose intravenous methylprednisolone was given to ophthalmopathy patients. The 85 to 100 discovery patients were randomly split 7:3 into training and test sets. Whether ophthalmopathy could be predicted prospectively was tested in an independent validation cohort made up of some 20 hyperthyroidism patients plus 17 patients who later progressed to ophthalmopathy.

The TCR beta CDR3 regions were amplified from the RNA transcripts. The first round of RT-PCR for the TCR CDR3 was performed with the HTBI primer set and the Qiagen OneStep RT-PCR kit. The libraries were constructed in a second round of multiplex PCR and then size-selected and purified. Paired-end sequencing of the libraries was performed with 100 bp reads on an Illumina HiSeq2000. Per the authors' processing: SOAPnuke was used to process the raw data, with reads discarded if the reads contained adapters or uncalled bases, had a mean Phred below 15, or lacked an exact constant-primer or identifier match. COPE v1.2.5 was used to merge high-quality paired reads, and clonotypes were defined as unique nucleotide sequences. MiTCR v1.1 was used to align clonotypes to the IMGT TRBV, TRBD and TRBJ reference segments. The analysis was restricted to V-J combinations with a frequency above 0.0001, which together covered 99% to 99.2% of the repertoires. A TCS score was defined as the ratio between F50 (clonal expansion) and ExV (chaos), using BLOSUM62-based TCRdist between CDR3 peptides within each V-J. Welch's t-statistics and random forest reduced 514 V-J features to around 14, which were used in a naive Bayes classifier (R e1071). The public reads were reanalyzed by TCRdb: fastp trimming at Q25, MiXCR alignment, in-frame beta chains only. Rows merge per CDR3 protein into single entries with the most common DNA and genes. For this entry, the V and J calls and clone size follow TCRdb and not the study's own pipeline. The sample table shows about 520,000 distinct CDR3 sequences, and 24% are seen once. Approximately 10% of the sample is taken by the ten largest.

Details on this clonotype: Its target antigen remains unknown. The record has no base qualities; no much larger clone is one base away.

The paper's findings and limits, for the study overall: Ophthalmopathy was separated from stable hyperthyroidism by a 13 V-J signature model, with 87.88% sensitivity and 81% to 82% specificity obtained in cross-validation and 80%/75% obtained in testing. Sample size was not statistically predetermined, and blinding of investigators to group allocation was not performed. Most expanded thyroid clonotypes (frequency above 0.001) were also detected in blood, a finding suggesting that blood repertoires may reflect thyroid immune responses. During validation, the model predicted progression to ophthalmopathy a median of roughly 7.1 months ahead of onset, with more than 60% sensitivity and 72.22% specificity.

Ophthalmopathy patients had moderately to severely active disease, with a Clinical Activity Score of 3 or more, a NOSPECS grade of 4 or more, and a disease duration of less than 3 months. The study excluded patients with uncontrolled infections, other autoimmune diseases, pregnancy or lactation. Diagnoses were based on clinical symptoms, serum thyroxine and TRAb, thyroid ultrasound and orbital computed tomography. PBMCs were separated from roughly 10 ml of fresh peripheral blood using Ficoll-Paque density gradient centrifugation. Total RNA was extracted with Trizol reagent, and quality was checked on an Agilent 2100 Bioanalyzer. Measured from the cysteine to the phenylalanine, the CDR3 is 13 residues long. Only CDR3 DNA remains: 39 bases, in frame from the first base. The trim is 8 bases for V and 4 bases for J, with a gap of 11 bases between the germline ends.

The rearrangement combines TRBV12-3 or TRBV12-4 with TRBJ2-2; the D gene cannot be resolved reliably. The TCR originated in a woman aged 30 to 39 with Graves' ophthalmopathy. The material sequenced was blood. The CDR3 region: CASAFLGTGELFF. The DNA is TGTGCCAGCGCGTTCCTGGGCACCGGGGAGCTGTTTTTT.